This TCR beta chain was identified during a study of CD8 T cells in ankylosing spondylitis. Findings of the study overall: Past research had described some motif variants in reactive arthritis synovial fluid and blood. As reported, disease-linked clones showed significant enrichment in matched ankylosing spondylitis synovial fluid.

This clonotype was observed many times. Its antigen is unidentified. CDR1 MNHNY and CDR2 SVGAGI come from the germline V gene (reference sequence). The CDR3 covers 13 residues. The V end lost 8 bases, the J end lost 4 bases, and 11 bases lay between the germline ends. Each CDR3 protein is one row after TCRdb ran MiXCR on the 5' RACE reads. This table holds 240,000 or so distinct CDR3 sequences, roughly a tenth found once. J is TRBJ2-2 and V is TRBV6-6; D is uncertain. Source material: blood, either unsorted or a sorted T cell fraction (not recorded which). The sequence was collected from a male donor with ankylosing spondylitis or in good health (not recorded which). Here the CDR3 reads CASGSHGTGELFF. The CDR3 DNA sequence: TGTGCCAGCGGTTCCCATGGCACCGGGGAGCTGTTTTTT.